These 11 T cell receptor beta chains share one sample of origin, sequenced in a study of blood T cell repertoires in COVID-19. Sequencing used immunoSEQ multiplex PCR; TCRdb keeps in-frame clones, though not all of them. The data hold about 670,000 clones, with 70% to 90% observed a single time. Sequencing was performed on peripheral blood. The receptor source for this set is a woman aged 18-29 years with acute or convalescent COVID-19.

This chain uses TRBV6-2 or TRBV6-3 with TRBJ1-3; 7 bases are shared with TRBD1. Germline V lookup: CDR1 MNHEY, CDR2 SVGEGT. The V and J ends lost 6 bases and 2 bases, in that order; junction bases with no gene match: 7. This CDR3 region has 15 residues. The CDR3 nucleotides read TGTGCCAGCAGCTCTATGGGACAGACTGGAAACACCATATATTTT. It specifies CASSSMGQTGNTIYF.

CDR3 bases: TGTGCCAGCAGTGAAGGGTGGGTCCGGGGGTCGAGGAATCAGCCCCAGCATTTT. The encoded protein is CASSEGWVRGSRNQPQHF. The chain recombines TRBV6-1 with TRBJ1-5; D is perhaps TRBD1 (5 bases). V was trimmed by 1 base and J by 4 bases, leaving 20 bases between them. The CDR3 covers 18 residues. CDR1 is MNHNS and CDR2 is SASEGT in the germline V gene.

This chain joins TRBV7-3 and TRBJ1-2; weak D call: TRBD1 (6 bases). Germline V gives CDR1 SGHTA, CDR2 FQGTGA. The CDR3 extends over 18 amino acids. Trimming took off 2 bases at V and 9 bases at J, with 28 bases between the two ends. The CDR3 region has the DNA TGTGCCAGCAGCTTAGGATCCGTTGGGTTAGAATCAGGGGACAGCTACACCTTC. Protein sequence: CASSLGSVGLESGDSYTF.

The genes are TRBV3-1 (or the pseudogene TRBV3-2) and TRBJ1-5, with 7 nucleotides matching TRBD1. The junction had 8 bases not matched to a gene; V was cut back by 4 bases and J by 8 bases. Germline V lookup: CDR1 LGHDT, CDR2 YNNKEL (reference sequence). This CDR3 contains 14 residues. The chain's CDR3 is CASSRLGGKEPQHF. The CDR3, as DNA: TGTGCCAGCAGCCGCCTAGGGGGCAAGGAGCCCCAGCATTTT.

The V and J genes are TRBV5-1 and TRBJ1-1, with D unclear. V lost 7 bases and J 4 bases, leaving 23 bases between the germline ends. The CDR3 contains 16 residues. Germline values: CDR1 SGHRS, CDR2 YFSETQ. The CDR3 protein is CASQFNPTRVATEAFF. The CDR3 DNA reads as TGCGCCAGCCAATTTAACCCAACACGGGTGGCCACTGAAGCTTTCTTT. Using reference TRBV5-1 and TRBJ1-1 for the parts outside the CDR3, the full variable domain is KAGVTQTPRYLIKTRGQQVTLSCSPISGHRSVSWYQQTPGQGLQFLFEYFSETQRNKGNFPGRFSGRQFSNSRSEMNVSTLELGDSALYLCASQFNPTRVATEAFFGQGTRLTVV.

The J gene is TRBJ1-6, the V gene TRBV15; D unresolved. CDR3 length: 14 residues. Per germline, CDR1 LNHNV and CDR2 YYDKDF (reference sequence). V dropped 0 bases and J dropped 13 bases, with 13 bases sitting between them. CDR3 residues: CATSRDLGENPLHF. CDR3 sequence (DNA): TGTGCCACCAGCAGAGATCTAGGCGAGAATCCCCTCCACTTT. Supplemented by reference TRBV15 and TRBJ1-6, the full variable domain reads DAMVIQNPRYQVTQFGKPVTLSCSQTLNHNVMYWYQQKSSQAPKLLFHYYDKDFNNEADTPDNFQSRRPNTSFCFLDIRSPGLGDTAMYLCATSRDLGENPLHFGNGTRLTVT.

CDR3 DNA: TGTGCCTATTCTCTGAACACTGAAGCTTTCTTT. Amino acid sequence: CAYSLNTEAFF. The gene calls are TRBV30 and TRBJ1-1; D is uncertain. V was clipped by 7 bases and J by 0 bases, with 6 bases between them. This CDR3 spans 11 amino acids. From germline, CDR1 is GTSNPN and CDR2 SVGIG (reference sequence).

The genes are TRBV6-5 and TRBJ1-1; unclear D gene. The CDR3 totals 15 residues. Germline CDR1 and CDR2: MNHEY and SVGAGI. V gave up 0 bases and J gave up 6 bases, with 14 bases separating them. This CDR3 is CASSYSSPQIAEAFF. In DNA form, the CDR3 reads TGTGCCAGCAGTTACTCTTCTCCGCAGATCGCTGAAGCTTTCTTT.

This chain connects TRBV9 to TRBJ1-1, with 7 nucleotides matching TRBD1. Germline CDR1 and CDR2: SGDLS and YYNGEE. V was clipped by 4 bases and J by 0 bases; unmatched bases: 6. CDR3 length equals 15 residues. CDR3 in DNA: TGTGCCAGCAGCACGAGACAGGGTATGAACACTGAAGCTTTCTTT. Protein sequence: CASSTRQGMNTEAFF.

The chain couples TRBV9 to TRBJ2-7; TRBD2 is a possible D gene (5 bases). Deletions cut 1 base from V and 3 bases from J, with 14 bases between. The CDR3 loop spans 15 amino acids. The germline V gene has CDR1 SGDLS and CDR2 YYNGEE. CDR3 DNA sequence: TGTGCCAGCAGCGTAAGAACTAGGACCTTCTACGAGCAGTACTTC. Translating gives CASSVRTRTFYEQYF.

The rearrangement links TRBV7-9 to TRBJ2-7, with a tentative D call TRBD1 (6 bases). The CDR3 is 13 residues long. V was shortened by 8 bases and J by 2 bases, with 13 bases between the two germline ends. Germline lookup yields CDR1 SEHNR and CDR2 FQNEAQ (reference sequence). DNA for the CDR3: TGTGCCAGCCGTCTAGCAGGGGCCTACGAGCAGTACTTC. Amino acids: CASRLAGAYEQYF.